The text below deals with one T cell receptor (beta chain). This sample was taken from a study of beta chain features in type 1 diabetes. Germline CDR1 reads SGHDT; CDR2 reads YYEEEE. This CDR3 spans 14 amino acids. V was trimmed by 3 bases and J by 4 bases, leaving 13 bases between them. All of the isolated RNA was reverse transcribed, so expressed TCRB transcripts were sequenced. Sequenced by immunoSEQ multiplex PCR; TCRdb stores in-frame clones only, minus some. The top ten hold around 2% of the sample, which has just over 150,000 clones, approximately 10% seen once. The sequencing sample was made of central memory CD4+ T cells from blood. The sequence derives from a young man in good health. The rearrangement uses TRBV5-6 and TRBJ1-1; tentative D call: TRBD1 (6 bases). CDR3 bases: TGTGCCAGCAGCTCGACAGGTCTAGGCACTGAAGCTTTCTTT. It specifies CASSSTGLGTEAFF.